The next 31 T cell receptor beta chains were all read from a single sample in a study of T cell repertoires in cytomegalovirus infection. TCRdb reprocessed the reads via MiXCR and lists one record per CDR3 protein. Among about 220,000 distinct CDR3 sequences, 35% to 40% were seen once, and the ten largest hold approximately 59%. No antigens are known for them. The source was CD8+ T cells from cultured PBMCs, collected from culture after CMV antigen stimulation. These receptor sequences come from a human donor in good health (CMV status not recorded). Some clones in this sample may be carry-over from other donors' samples.

The chain combines TRBV27 with TRBJ2-3; D is possibly TRBD2 (6 bases). The CDR3 is made up of 15 amino acids. Per the germline V gene, CDR1 is MNHEY and CDR2 is SMNVEV (reference sequence). With 6 bases removed from V and 4 bases from J, the gap between germline ends came to 17 bases. Here the CDR3 reads CASSPTWGDADTQYF. In DNA, the CDR3 is TGTGCCAGCAGCCCTACGTGGGGGGACGCAGATACGCAGTATTTT.

The chain links TRBV3-1 to TRBJ2-7; 9 bases line up with TRBD2. Germline V gene lookup returns CDR1 LGHDT and CDR2 YNNKEL (reference sequence). V shed 5 bases and J 3 bases; nucleotides not matched to a gene: 8. CDR3 length: 15 amino acids. CDR3 in amino acids: CASSGQGLADYEQYF. Here the CDR3 DNA reads TGTGCCAGCAGCGGTCAGGGACTAGCAGACTACGAGCAGTACTTC.

The V call is TRBV29-1, the J call TRBJ2-2; no firm D call. Germline CDR1 SQVTM, CDR2 ANQGSEA. V lost 4 bases and J 1 base, leaving 7 bases between the germline ends. The CDR3 runs 13 residues. CDR3 sequence reads: CSVGAGNTGELFF. CDR3 DNA: TGCAGCGTTGGGGCAGGGAACACCGGGGAGCTGTTTTTT.

This clonotype was seen only once. For the CDR3, the DNA is TGCAGTGCGCAACTACCTAGTTTCACCTCTAGCACAGATACGCAGTATTTT. Translating gives CSAQLPSFTSSTDTQYF. The chain employs TRBV20-1 and TRBJ2-3; D is unresolved. V gave up 6 bases and J gave up 0 bases, with 22 bases separating them. CDR1 is DFQATT and CDR2 is SNEGSKA in the germline V gene (reference sequence). This CDR3 is built from 17 residues.

There are a few counts of this clonotype. The chain uses TRBV7-9 and TRBJ1-1; D ambiguous. This CDR3 comprises 12 residues. The germline gives CDR1 SEHNR, CDR2 FQNEAQ (reference sequence). The ends were cut back, 1 base at V and 8 bases at J, with 8 bases in the middle. The CDR3 coding sequence is TGTGCCAGCAGCTTAGGCGGCTACGAAGCTTTCTTT. The encoded protein is CASSLGGYEAFF.

V gene TRBV2 combines with J gene TRBJ1-2; 7 nucleotides align to TRBD1. The CDR3 runs to 14 residues. Looked up from germline, CDR1 is SNHLY and CDR2 is FYNNEI. Trimming took 2 bases from V and 4 from J; bases not matched to a gene: 4. The CDR3: CASSEQGGVYGYTF. In DNA form, the CDR3 reads TGTGCCAGCAGTGAACAGGGGGGCGTCTATGGCTACACCTTC. Based on the CDR3 plus reference TRBV2 and TRBJ1-2, the full variable domain is EPEVTQTPSHQVTQMGQEVILRCVPISNHLYFYWYRQILGQKVEFLVSFYNNEISEKSEIFDDQFSVERPDGSNFTLKIRSTKLEDSAMYFCASSEQGGVYGYTFGSGTRLTVV.

V usage is TRBV6-6 and J usage is TRBJ1-2; D is undetermined. CDR1 and CDR2 from the germline V gene are MNHNY and SVGAGI (reference sequence). The CDR3 runs 13 residues. The germline V and J ends were trimmed by 0 bases and 8 bases, with 10 bases remaining between them. For the CDR3, the DNA is TGTGCCAGCAGTTACTCCGGGTCGCGCGGCTACACCTTC. Its protein product is CASSYSGSRGYTF.

The rearrangement links TRBV5-1 to TRBJ2-7; D possibly uses TRBD1 or TRBD2 (5 bases each). Germline V gene lookup returns CDR1 SGHRS and CDR2 YFSETQ. With 4 bases removed from V and 5 bases from J, the gap between germline ends came to 25 bases. The CDR3 contains 17 residues. DNA of the CDR3: TGCGCCAGCAGCCCACCGTCGGGGCGGTTGGGCATCGACGAGCAGTACTTC. This encodes CASSPPSGRLGIDEQYF.

The J gene is TRBJ1-6, the V gene TRBV27; D is undetermined. The CDR3 runs 13 residues. Trimming pared 2 bases from V and 6 bases from J, leaving 5 bases between. Germline V gene data show CDR1 as MNHEY and CDR2 as SMNVEV (reference sequence). The CDR3 here is CASSLGPNSPLHF. The CDR3 nucleotides are TGTGCCAGCAGTTTAGGACCTAATTCACCCCTCCACTTT.

This clonotype came up many times. This chain connects TRBV25-1 to TRBJ2-2, with TRBD1 matching 9 bases. CDR1 is MGHDK, CDR2 SYGVNS, per germline. V dropped 7 bases and J dropped 6; count of bases not matched to a gene: 15. The CDR3 length is 17 residues. The CDR3 here is CASTQRDRDHRAGELFF. The CDR3 DNA is TGTGCCAGCACCCAACGGGACAGGGATCACCGGGCCGGGGAGCTGTTTTTT.

This clonotype was seen repeatedly, ten times or more. This chain links TRBV7-2 with TRBJ2-3; the D is unclear. This CDR3 region has 14 residues. Germline V gene data show CDR1 as SGHTA and CDR2 as FQGNSA. Trimming took off 0 bases at V and 1 base at J, with 5 bases between the two ends. The CDR3: CASSLARRTDTQYF. CDR3 DNA: TGTGCCAGCAGCTTAGCACGGCGCACAGATACGCAGTATTTT.

In this sample, this clonotype turned up a few times. This chain joins TRBV7-3 and TRBJ2-1, with 13 bases aligning to TRBD2. The junction had 6 bases not matched to a gene; V was cut back by 4 bases and J by 9 bases. CDR3 length: 15 residues. CDR1 and CDR2 from the germline V gene are SGHTA and FQGTGA. In DNA form, the CDR3 reads TGTGCCAGCAGCTCCGGGACTAGCGGGATCAGTGAGCAGTTCTTC. It codes for CASSSGTSGISEQFF. The full variable domain, with the rest looked up from reference TRBV7-3 and TRBJ2-1, is GAGVSQTPSNKVTEKGKYVELRCDPISGHTALYWYRQSLGQGPEFLIYFQGTGAADDSGLPNDRFFAVRPEGSVSTLKIQRTERGDSAVYLCASSSGTSGISEQFFGPGTRLTVL.

The rearrangement uses TRBV6-6 and TRBJ1-6; 10 bases fit TRBD1. With 4 bases clipped from V and 4 bases from J, the junction kept 7 bases outside the gene matches. The germline V gene encodes CDR1 MNHNY and CDR2 SVGAGI (reference sequence). This CDR3 has 17 amino acids. The CDR3 here is CASSSVPGQGYNSPLHF. The CDR3 region has the DNA TGTGCCAGCAGTTCCGTACCGGGACAGGGGTATAATTCACCCCTCCACTTT.

This clonotype was detected a few times. The chain combines TRBV11-2 with TRBJ2-5, with 7 nucleotides matching TRBD2. CDR3 length equals 14 residues. In germline, CDR1 is SGHAT, CDR2 FQNNGV. The V and J ends lost 4 bases and 7 bases, in that order; junction bases with no gene match: 9. CDR3 in amino acids: CASSYGLGGGTQYF. The CDR3 DNA is TGTGCCAGCAGCTACGGTCTTGGCGGGGGGACCCAGTACTTC. Full variable domain (outside the CDR3, taken from reference TRBV11-2 and TRBJ2-5): EAGVAQSPRYKIIEKRQSVAFWCNPISGHATLYWYQQILGQGPKLLIQFQNNGVVDDSQLPKDRFSAERLKGVDSTLKIQPAKLEDSAVYLCASSYGLGGGTQYFGPGTRLLVL.

The chain combines TRBV19 with TRBJ2-1; 12 bases fit TRBD2. Trimming cost V 6 bases and J 3 bases; bases outside gene matches: 6. There are 16 residues in the CDR3. CDR1 is LNHDA, CDR2 SQIVND, per germline (reference sequence). CDR3 loop: CASRTSGSLGYNEQFF. The CDR3 region has the DNA TGTGCCAGTAGGACTAGCGGGAGCCTCGGCTACAATGAGCAGTTCTTC.

This sequence joins TRBV24-1 and TRBJ2-3, with 11 bases fitting TRBD2. The CDR3 is 16 residues long. Germline V gives CDR1 KGHDR, CDR2 SFDVKD. The J segment lost 5 bases and the V segment lost 1 base, leaving 4 bases of the junction unmatched. The CDR3 sequence: CATSDFSGGAQDTQYF. Written as DNA, the CDR3 is TGTGCCACCAGTGATTTTAGCGGGGGGGCCCAAGATACGCAGTATTTT.

The chain couples TRBV4-1 to TRBJ1-1; TRBD1 agrees at 7 bases. V gave up 4 bases and J gave up 4 bases; unmatched junction bases: 6. From germline, CDR1 is MGHRA and CDR2 YSYEKL. The CDR3 has 14 residues. CDR3 sequence (DNA): TGCGCCAGCAGCCGCAACAGGGGAAGCACTGAAGCTTTCTTT. Translating gives CASSRNRGSTEAFF.

The sample holds a few counts of this clonotype. The rearrangement joins TRBV11-2 to TRBJ1-4; the D is unclear. The germline V gene has CDR1 SGHAT and CDR2 FQNNGV. The CDR3 is made up of 17 amino acids. V was clipped by 2 bases and J by 6 bases, with 19 bases between them. The CDR3 region is CASSLSFYMVRDEKLFF. In DNA, the CDR3 is TGTGCCAGCAGCTTAAGTTTTTATATGGTCCGCGATGAAAAACTGTTTTTT.

The chain employs TRBV5-4 and TRBJ2-1, with D possibly TRBD2 on 7 matching bases. The CDR3 has 14 amino acids. In germline, CDR1 is SGHNT, CDR2 YYREEE (reference sequence). V was cut by 6 bases and J by 10 bases, with 20 bases left in between. CDR3 bases: TGTGCCAGCAAGGGGGAATGGGAGCGGGGCGAGCAGTTCTTC. Translation: CASKGEWERGEQFF.

This clonotype was counted only a few times. V and J are TRBV7-9 and TRBJ2-6, with D perhaps assigned TRBD1 or TRBD2 (5 bases each). Trimming stripped 5 bases from V and 0 bases from J, with 17 bases between. The CDR3 has 18 residues. Germline CDR1 reads SEHNR; CDR2 reads FQNEAQ (reference sequence). The CDR3 loop reads CASSPPLGRNSGANVLTF. The DNA for the CDR3 is TGTGCCAGCAGCCCGCCTCTGGGACGTAACTCTGGGGCCAACGTCCTGACTTTC.

This clonotype was observed a handful of times. The genes are TRBV7-2 and TRBJ2-7, with D unclear. V was cut by 5 bases and J by 3 bases, with 14 bases left in between. Germline loops: CDR1 SGHTA, CDR2 FQGNSA. This CDR3 is built from 14 residues. CDR3 sequence reads: CASSPGANNYEQYF. The CDR3 DNA reads TGTGCCAGCAGCCCTGGCGCAAACAACTACGAGCAGTACTTC.

This clonotype was counted between two and nine times. The chain joins TRBV28 to TRBJ1-1; possibly TRBD1 for D (5 bases). Germline CDR1 reads MDHEN; CDR2 reads SYDVKM. Between the trimmed V and J ends, which lost 7 bases and 0 bases, there was a span of 24 bases. There are 18 residues in the CDR3. DNA of the CDR3: TGTGCCAGCACCTACTTAAGTTTGGGGGAACGCTTGAACACTGAAGCTTTCTTT. It encodes CASTYLSLGERLNTEAFF.

The chain employs TRBV24-1 and TRBJ2-3; D may be TRBD1 (5 bases). Germline V gene lookup returns CDR1 KGHDR and CDR2 SFDVKD. This CDR3 is 14 amino acids long. The V and J ends lost 4 bases and 9 bases respectively, with 16 bases between them. The DNA for the CDR3 is TGTGCCACCAGTGAGAGTTCCAGGGTTCGCACGCAGTATTTT. This gives the protein CATSESSRVRTQYF.

This chain joins TRBV27 and TRBJ2-7, with TRBD2 identical over 15 bases. This CDR3 is built from 16 residues. Germline CDR1 MNHEY, CDR2 SMNVEV (reference sequence). V was clipped by 2 bases and J by 6 bases; unmatched bases: 5. The CDR3 here is CASSLPGLAGGREQYF. The CDR3 bases are TGTGCCAGCAGTTTACCGGGACTAGCGGGAGGACGCGAGCAGTACTTC.

J is TRBJ2-3 and V is TRBV20-1; 12 bases align to TRBD2. Germline V gives CDR1 DFQATT, CDR2 SNEGSKA (reference sequence). The CDR3 length is 17 residues. With V trimmed by 1 base and J by 6 bases, 11 bases remained unmatched. The CDR3 DNA sequence: TGCAGTGCTAGAGTCCCTCTACTAGCGGGGGGAACGGATACGCAGTATTTT. Encoded protein: CSARVPLLAGGTDTQYF.

This chain links TRBV23-1 with TRBJ2-7; D is unclear. TRBV23-1 is designated an ORF whose function remains uncertain. V lost 2 bases, J lost 5 bases, and 13 bases lay in between. The CDR3 totals 14 residues. CDR3 in DNA: TGCGCCAGCAGTCAAGTTCAGGAACCCCACGAGCAGTACTTC. Its protein is CASSQVQEPHEQYF.

The genes are TRBV20-1 and TRBJ2-2; D is perhaps TRBD1 or TRBD2 (5 bases each). The germline V and J ends were trimmed by 0 bases and 3 bases, with 11 bases remaining between them. Germline-derived CDR1 and CDR2 are DFQATT and SNEGSKA (reference sequence). CDR3 length equals 15 residues. The CDR3 loop reads CSARDWMGDTGELFF. The CDR3 nucleotides are TGCAGTGCTAGAGATTGGATGGGGGACACCGGGGAGCTGTTTTTT.

The genes are TRBV11-2 and TRBJ2-3; TRBD1 is a possible D gene (6 bases). The V and J ends lost 3 bases and 3 bases respectively, with 16 bases between them. CDR1 and CDR2 from the germline V gene are SGHAT and FQNNGV. CDR3 length: 16 residues. CDR3 sequence (DNA): TGTGCCAGCAGCTTCGGGACACAAAGCTCAACAGATACGCAGTATTTT. Translation gives CASSFGTQSSTDTQYF.

This clonotype was recorded at least ten times. The J gene is TRBJ2-7, the V gene TRBV7-3, with D perhaps being TRBD1 or TRBD2 (5 bases each). Trimming removed 3 bases at V and 9 bases at J, with 15 bases between. The CDR3 length is 13 residues. Germline CDR1 reads SGHTA; CDR2 reads FQGTGA. CDR3 DNA: TGTGCCAGCAGCTTCGATGGGACGGATGTGCAGTACTTC. It yields the protein CASSFDGTDVQYF. The full variable domain, completed using reference TRBV7-3 and TRBJ2-7, is GAGVSQTPSNKVTEKGKYVELRCDPISGHTALYWYRQSLGQGPEFLIYFQGTGAADDSGLPNDRFFAVRPEGSVSTLKIQRTERGDSAVYLCASSFDGTDVQYFGPGTRLTVT.

The V gene is TRBV28, the J gene TRBJ2-1, with 8 positions matching TRBD1. The ends lost 7 bases at V and 5 bases at J; junction bases unmatched: 10. The CDR3 extends over 15 amino acids. Germline V lookup: CDR1 MDHEN, CDR2 SYDVKM. The CDR3, as DNA: TGTGCCAGCACACTACGGACAGGGATAAACAATGAGCAGTTCTTC. Protein product: CASTLRTGINNEQFF.

This chain joins TRBV27 and TRBJ2-7; no clear D gene. Looked up from germline, CDR1 is MNHEY and CDR2 is SMNVEV (reference sequence). Trimming left V 2 bases short and J 0 bases short, with 14 bases between. There are 16 residues in the CDR3. CDR3 nucleotides: TGTGCCAGCAGTTTAAATCCCCGACTGAGCTCCTACGAGCAGTACTTC. It codes for CASSLNPRLSSYEQYF.